This passage covers 14 T cell receptor beta chains from one sample sequenced in a study of T cells in Graves' hyperthyroidism and ophthalmopathy. The TCR beta CDR3 regions underwent amplification using RNA transcripts as the source. The HTBI primer set served for first-round RT-PCR of the TCR CDR3. TCRdb independently ran MiXCR on the multiplex PCR reads; one entry per CDR3 protein. The sample yields roughly 49,000 distinct CDR3 sequences, around 55% seen once. Sequencing was carried out using peripheral blood or thyroid tissue (not recorded which). These receptors all stem from a man aged 18-30 years with Graves' hyperthyroidism.

This clonotype was recorded at least ten times. The rearrangement joins TRBV6-5 to TRBJ1-1; 7 bases line up with TRBD1. Per germline, CDR1 MNHEY and CDR2 SVGAGI. The CDR3 runs 14 residues. Germline trimming cut 5 bases from V and 4 bases from J; bases unmatched to any gene: 7. This chain's CDR3 is CASSPDRVGTEAFF. As DNA, the CDR3 is TGTGCCAGCAGTCCCGACAGGGTCGGCACTGAAGCTTTCTTT.

The table lists this clonotype with a few counts. J is TRBJ2-5 and V is TRBV25-1; maybe TRBD2 (5 bases). There are 14 residues in the CDR3. The V gene lost 2 bases and the J gene lost 4 bases, with 11 bases spanning the gap. Germline loops: CDR1 MGHDK, CDR2 SYGVNS. CDR3 DNA: TGTGCCAGCAGTGAAATCGGGGTAAGAGAGACCCAGTACTTC. Translated, it gives CASSEIGVRETQYF.

V usage is TRBV7-9 and J usage is TRBJ2-5; TRBD2 matches at 8 bases. CDR1 SEHNR and CDR2 FQNEAQ come from the germline V gene (reference sequence). CDR3 length equals 16 residues. Germline trimming cut 5 bases from V and 2 bases from J; bases unmatched to any gene: 10. CDR3 in amino acids: CASSPTSGGRQETQYF. CDR3 coding DNA: TGTGCCAGCAGCCCTACCAGCGGGGGTCGGCAAGAGACCCAGTACTTC.

This clonotype has at least ten counts. The CDR3 loop is CASNPGYAANTEAFF. Written as DNA, the CDR3 is TGCGCCAGCAACCCCGGGTACGCTGCGAACACTGAAGCTTTCTTT. The chain uses TRBV5-1 and TRBJ1-1; D ambiguous. V lost 6 bases to trimming and J lost 1 base, with 16 bases between them. CDR3 length: 15 amino acids. Germline V lookup: CDR1 SGHRS, CDR2 YFSETQ.

Comments on this clonotype: The conserved phenylalanine or tryptophan is not found at the CDR3 terminus, so this likely reflects a read error. The V gene is TRBV6-5, the J gene TRBJ1-6, with no clear D. Deletions cut 8 bases from V and 7 bases from J, with 15 bases between. The CDR3 loop spans 14 amino acids. CDR1 and CDR2 (germline): MNHEY, SVGAGI. DNA of the CDR3: TGTGCCAGCGCCGATGGCATGTACAATTCACCCCTCCACGTT. Protein product: CASADGMYNSPLHV.

The chain uses TRBV12-3 or TRBV12-4 and TRBJ1-1; unclear D gene. CDR3 length: 14 amino acids. V was cut by 6 bases and J by 2 bases, with 13 bases left in between. CDR3 DNA sequence: TGTGCCAGCAGCTTTTCAAGGTCTAACACTGAAGCTTTCTTT. Amino acids: CASSFSRSNTEAFF.

This clonotype appeared many times. The junction departs from the called germline gene at one end, perhaps through a read error. V and J are TRBV7-9 and TRBJ1-5; D is uncertain. The V gene's germline CDR1 is SEHNR and CDR2 FQNEAQ (reference sequence). CDR3 size: 15 residues. The CDR3 sequence is CASTLYPGPNQPQHF. The CDR3 DNA reads as TGTGCCAGCACCTTATACCCGGGCCCGAATCAGCCCCAGCATTTT.

This clonotype was found many times. The chain uses TRBV7-2 and TRBJ2-7; 8 bases line up with TRBD2. CDR1 SGHTA and CDR2 FQGNSA come from the germline V gene. V gave up 6 bases and J gave up 0 bases; unmatched junction bases: 10. The CDR3 length is 16 residues. Here the CDR3 reads CASSYSGAYLSYEQYF. In nucleotides, the CDR3 is TGTGCCAGCAGTTATAGCGGGGCCTATCTCTCCTACGAGCAGTACTTC.

This rearrangement joins TRBV24-1 to TRBJ1-2; 9 bases are shared with TRBD1. V was pared by 7 bases and J by 6 bases, with 17 bases of the junction left unmatched. Per germline, CDR1 KGHDR and CDR2 SFDVKD. This CDR3 comprises 17 residues. CDR3 loop: CATSGGTGTGHLDGYTF. CDR3 nucleotide sequence: TGTGCCACCAGCGGAGGGACCGGGACAGGGCATCTGGATGGCTACACCTTC.

V and J are TRBV10-3 and TRBJ1-5; unclear D gene. This CDR3 has 14 residues. V dropped 3 bases and J dropped 0 bases, with 6 bases sitting between them. Germline assignment: CDR1 ENHRY and CDR2 SYGVKD. The CDR3 nucleotides are TGTGCCATCAGTGACGGTGGTAGCAATCAGCCCCAGCATTTT. It yields the protein CAISDGGSNQPQHF.

The sample holds one count of this clonotype. This chain connects TRBV20-1 to TRBJ2-7; D uncertain. The CDR3 is 14 residues long. From germline, CDR1 is DFQATT and CDR2 SNEGSKA (reference sequence). With 0 bases removed from V and 2 bases from J, the gap between germline ends came to 11 bases. CDR3 in DNA: TGCAGTGCTAGAGATCTGAGGTCCACCTACGAGCAGTACTTC. This gives the protein CSARDLRSTYEQYF.

This clonotype was recorded a few times. A single base separates this from a much larger clone, so it may be a read error. The J gene is TRBJ1-2, the V gene TRBV27; D gene ambiguous. V dropped 8 bases and J dropped 3 bases, with 16 bases sitting between them. The CDR3 totals 14 residues. Germline loops: CDR1 MNHEY, CDR2 SMNVEV (reference sequence). CDR3 in amino acids: CASDKGSTDYGYTF. For the CDR3, the DNA is TGTGCCAGCGATAAAGGGAGCACTGACTATGGCTACACCTTC.

About this clonotype: The junction shows a germline mismatch at one end, possibly a read error. The genes are TRBV5-5 and TRBJ2-5, with 8 nucleotides matching TRBD2. The germline V gene encodes CDR1 SGHKS and CDR2 YYEKEE (reference sequence). The CDR3 spans 16 residues. CDR3 residues: CASSLLGPAGEETQYF. CDR3 sequence (DNA): TGCGCCAGCAGCTTGTTGGGACCAGCGGGAGAAGAGACCCAGTACTTC.

The chain is built from TRBV7-2 and TRBJ1-5; a weak D match, TRBD1 (6 bases). This CDR3 contains 15 residues. V lost 2 bases, J lost 2 bases, and 10 bases lay in between. In germline, CDR1 is SGHTA, CDR2 FQGNSA. CDR3 nucleotides: TGTGCCAGCAGCTTAAGAAGGGGGGGCAATCAGCCCCAGCATTTT. Protein: CASSLRRGGNQPQHF.